One sample yielded the 19 T cell receptor beta chains listed below, sequenced in a study of Ad26.COV2.S vaccination and SARS-CoV-2 variants. Libraries were prepared by immunoSEQ multiplex PCR; TCRdb keeps only in-frame clonotypes and omits some of them. The sample has 350,000 to 400,000 clones, roughly nine tenths seen once. Described treatment: around 19 received Ad26.COV2.S at low or high dose, single or two shots; several received placebo; per-sample allocation not given. Each sample was drawn 63 days after the first injection (of vaccine or placebo). Sequenced material: peripheral blood, taken in a trial of Ad26.COV2.S vaccine versus placebo. These receptors were taken from a person between 18 and 65 years old who received the Ad26.COV2.S COVID-19 vaccine or a placebo.

The chain employs TRBV6-5 and TRBJ2-6; D is undetermined. V was shortened by 6 bases and J by 0 bases, with 9 bases between the two germline ends. CDR1 MNHEY and CDR2 SVGAGI come from the germline V gene. The CDR3 sequence is 15 residues long. The CDR3 DNA reads as TGTGCCAGCAGCGGAACAATCTCTGGGGCCAACGTCCTGACTTTC. Amino acids: CASSGTISGANVLTF.

The chain has TRBV7-9 and TRBJ2-2; D may be TRBD2 (6 bases). The CDR3 extends over 13 amino acids. The V and J ends lost 5 bases and 3 bases respectively, with 7 bases between them. Germline V CDR1 and CDR2: SEHNR, FQNEAQ (reference sequence). CDR3 sequence reads: CASSRDYTGELFF. The DNA of the CDR3 is TGTGCCAGCAGCCGGGACTACACCGGGGAGCTGTTTTTT.

This chain's CDR3 is CASRLWGGALSNTEAFF. CDR3 nucleotides: TGTGCCAGCCGCCTTTGGGGTGGGGCTCTTTCGAACACTGAAGCTTTCTTT. V usage is TRBV11-2 and J usage is TRBJ1-1, with D tentatively TRBD1 (5 bases). There are 17 residues in the CDR3. Trimming pared 8 bases from V and 1 base from J, leaving 23 bases between. CDR1 and CDR2 (germline): SGHAT, FQNNGV.

V and J are TRBV30 and TRBJ1-1; 9 bases line up with TRBD1. CDR3 length: 16 amino acids. The trim removed 7 bases at V and 6 bases at J, leaving 18 bases unmatched. Germline-derived CDR1 and CDR2 are GTSNPN and SVGIG (reference sequence). The CDR3 here is CASSNPSGTGRAEAFF. The CDR3 DNA sequence: TGTGCCTCCTCTAACCCGTCCGGGACAGGGAGAGCTGAAGCTTTCTTT.

The CDR3 nucleotides are TGTGCCAGCAGTCTTATAGCGGGGGGCGACAATGAGCAGTTCTTC. Amino acids: CASSLIAGGDNEQFF. The rearrangement links TRBV6-2 or TRBV6-3 to TRBJ2-1; 10 bases match TRBD2. The CDR3 extends over 15 amino acids. The junction had 6 bases not matched to a gene; V was cut back by 5 bases and J by 5 bases. Germline V gene lookup returns CDR1 MNHEY and CDR2 SVGEGT.

This clone was found once. The gene calls are TRBV3-1 (or the pseudogene TRBV3-2) and TRBJ2-1, with D maybe TRBD1 (5 bases). The CDR3 is 15 amino acids. V gave up 3 bases and J gave up 0 bases, with 9 bases separating them. The germline V gene has CDR1 LGHDT and CDR2 YNNKEL (reference sequence). CDR3 loop: CASSQDTISYNEQFF. DNA of the CDR3: TGTGCCAGCAGCCAGGACACAATCTCCTACAATGAGCAGTTCTTC.

The J gene is TRBJ2-5, the V gene TRBV6-2 or TRBV6-3, with a weak D call TRBD2 (6 bases). CDR3 size: 12 residues. Trimming shortened V by 6 bases and J by 5 bases, and 10 bases separated the two germline ends. Germline CDR1 reads MNHEY; CDR2 reads SVGEGT. The CDR3 DNA follows: TGTGCCAGCAGCATTCTAGCGGAGACCCAGTACTTC. This codes for CASSILAETQYF.

CDR3 nucleotide sequence: TGCAGCGCCCAGGGGGCTTTAACCGGGGAGCTGTTTTTT. Its protein is CSAQGALTGELFF. V usage is TRBV29-1 and J usage is TRBJ2-2; 8 bases match TRBD1. Unmatched junction bases numbered 6, after V lost 7 bases and J lost 5 bases. Germline CDR1 reads SQVTM; CDR2 reads ANQGSEA. The CDR3 spans 13 residues.

The V gene is TRBV12-3 or TRBV12-4, the J gene TRBJ1-1; D gene ambiguous. V lost 0 bases and J lost 1, with 0 bases in between. This CDR3 is built from 12 residues. The CDR3 loop reads CASSLANTEAFF. The DNA of the CDR3 is TGTGCCAGCAGTTTAGCGAACACTGAAGCTTTCTTT.

This chain joins TRBV6-6 and TRBJ1-1, with 9 bases that match TRBD1. V gave up 5 bases and J gave up 3 bases; unmatched junction bases: 7. Germline V gives CDR1 MNHNY, CDR2 SVGAGI (reference sequence). This CDR3 comprises 15 residues. CDR3 DNA sequence: TGTGCCAGCAGTACCGGGACAGGGTGGGACACTGAAGCTTTCTTT. As protein: CASSTGTGWDTEAFF.

The CDR3 protein is CASSLVVSNQPQHF. CDR3 coding DNA: TGTGCCAGCAGCTTAGTGGTTTCGAATCAGCCCCAGCATTTT. This rearrangement joins TRBV7-2 to TRBJ1-5, with D unclear. This CDR3 has 14 amino acids. Trimming left V 1 base short and J 4 bases short, with 8 bases between. Germline V gives CDR1 SGHTA, CDR2 FQGNSA.

V is TRBV12-5 and J is TRBJ2-3; D gene unclear. This CDR3 spans 12 amino acids. Germline V gene data show CDR1 as LGHNT and CDR2 as FRNRAP. V was pared by 2 bases and J by 6 bases, with 6 bases between. CDR3 sequence (DNA): TGTGCTAGTGGTTTGACCCCCGATACGCAGTATTTT. As protein: CASGLTPDTQYF.

There are a few counts of this clone. The chain carries TRBV9 and TRBJ2-3; the D is unclear. The CDR3 totals 13 residues. V lost 4 bases, J lost 6 bases, and 12 bases lay in between. Germline V gene lookup returns CDR1 SGDLS and CDR2 YYNGEE. Here the CDR3 DNA reads TGTGCCAGCAGCACTACTCCCGGGGATACGCAGTATTTT. Translated: CASSTTPGDTQYF.

The chain carries TRBV30 and TRBJ1-1, with a possible D match to TRBD1 (6 bases). The CDR3 has 13 amino acids. CDR1 and CDR2 (germline): GTSNPN, SVGIG (reference sequence). V was pared by 4 bases and J by 8 bases, with 17 bases between. The CDR3 DNA reads as TGTGCCTGGAATATTCTAGAAACAGGGGAAGCTTTCTTT. It is translated as CAWNILETGEAFF.

The chain links TRBV9 to TRBJ2-2; the match to TRBD2 covers 10 bases. The V and J ends lost 6 bases and 0 bases, in that order; junction bases with no gene match: 8. The CDR3 consists of 17 residues. Germline CDR1 is SGDLS and CDR2 is YYNGEE. Here the CDR3 reads CASKKSGGAPNTGELFF. The CDR3 DNA follows: TGTGCCAGCAAAAAAAGCGGGGGGGCCCCGAACACCGGGGAGCTGTTTTTT.

With regard to this clone: Distinct nucleotide sequences in the sample also encode this CDR3. This chain connects TRBV5-1 to TRBJ2-2; D might be TRBD1 (8 bases). This CDR3 comprises 15 residues. Per the germline V gene, CDR1 is SGHRS and CDR2 is YFSETQ. The V and J ends lost 1 base and 3 bases respectively, with 10 bases between them. The CDR3 protein is CASSLTGGDTGELFF. CDR3 DNA sequence: TGCGCCAGCAGCTTGACAGGGGGGGACACCGGGGAGCTGTTTTTT.

The chain recombines TRBV11-2 with TRBJ1-3; D gene unclear. CDR1 SGHAT and CDR2 FQNNGV come from the germline V gene. The CDR3 has 11 residues. Deletions cut 6 bases from V and 9 bases from J, with 9 bases between. The CDR3 region is CASSNTATIYF. The CDR3 nucleotides read TGTGCCAGCAGTAACACGGCCACCATATATTTT.

This clone has just one count. V is TRBV19 and J is TRBJ2-6; D is perhaps TRBD1 (5 bases). The germline V and J ends were trimmed by 5 bases and 0 bases, with 17 bases remaining between them. This CDR3 is 18 amino acids long. CDR1 and CDR2 from the germline V gene are LNHDA and SQIVND (reference sequence). CDR3 nucleotide sequence: TGTGCCAGTAGTGTAACAGGCCACCCCCTCTCTGGGGCCAACGTCCTGACTTTC. Its protein product is CASSVTGHPLSGANVLTF.

The chain uses TRBV4-1 and TRBJ2-1; maybe TRBD2 (5 bases). The CDR3 spans 17 residues. Between the trimmed V and J ends, which lost 0 bases and 2 bases, there was a span of 14 bases. Germline loops: CDR1 MGHRA, CDR2 YSYEKL. The CDR3 spells CASSQDQGRPPYNEQFF. CDR3 in DNA: TGCGCCAGCAGCCAAGATCAAGGGAGACCCCCCTACAATGAGCAGTTCTTC.